The source of this TCR beta chain is a study of blood T cell repertoires in COVID-19 (dated by TCRdb to 2018 to 2021). Context from the whole study: Collaborator samples came from the United States, Italy and Spain and covered acute and convalescent phases of COVID-19. Where available, HLA class I and class II types were obtained from metadata supplied by the sample provider rather than from assay-based typing. The prospective study material was composed of cDNA or gDNA derived from T cells, B-cell-depleted T cells, or PBMCs. A de-identified subject ID, COVID-19 status, age in years and sex were almost always included in the sample metadata. The dataset comprised deeply sampled blood TCRbeta repertoires from subjects exposed to, actively infected with, or recovered from COVID-19. Samples were obtained from the ongoing ImmuneRACE study (first 160 participants) and from some 1,300 subjects provided by 6 global collaborators. A freely available public database, intended as a resource for researchers studying the immune response to SARS-CoV-2, is where the repertoires were released. Overall study results and their limits: The amount of clinical and demographic metadata varied by source and participant and was provided uncurated.

The immunoSEQ Assay, a bias-controlled multiplex PCR, was used to amplify TCRbeta CDR3 regions from genomic DNA. As for how the authors treated the data: Nucleated cell counts per sample were estimated from amplification of reference gene primers within the assay. To quantify the absolute abundance of each unique TCRbeta CDR3 rearrangement, sequence reads were collapsed and filtered. Productive Simpson clonality was computed per sample as the square root of Simpson's diversity index over productive rearrangements. Held by TCRdb, this immuneACCESS table contains in-frame sequences only and omits some clones. Under half of the omission traces to an unresolved V gene where checked; the cause of the rest is unknown. Clonal size and the V and J genes are those of that table, whereas D and trimming came from the DNA. The sample table shows 200,000 to 300,000 clones, and around 90% are seen once. The top ten clones comprise over 0.8% of the sample.

At one collaborating source in Seattle, patients were enrolled during active infection and were followed longitudinally through the course of disease. Whole blood was collected in K2EDTA tubes by collaborating institutions according to the institutions' own protocols. Collaborator samples were shipped for TCRbeta analysis as frozen whole blood, isolated PBMCs, or DNA extracted from either sample type. The junction carries 14 bases between V and J, which are trimmed by 7 bases and 1 base respectively. The CDR3 covers 14 residues, taking in both the cysteine and the phenylalanine. Kept here is only the CDR3 DNA, which spans 42 bases and is read in frame from base 1. The germline V gene encodes CDR1 SGHRS and CDR2 YFSETQ. As regards this clone: This clone's antigen is unknown. No clone much larger than this one lies a single base away; base qualities are absent.

The sample comprised peripheral blood. This receptor was identified in a man aged 25 to 45 with COVID-19, enrolled during active disease. The chain couples TRBV5-1 to TRBJ2-5; perhaps TRBD1 is the D gene, with 6 bases matching. CDR3 reads: CASSGTQIQETQYF. The nucleotides read TGCGCCAGCTCAGGGACACAGATCCAAGAGACCCAGTACTTC.